This is a list of T cell receptor beta chains from one sample in a study of blood T cells in healthy people across ages. MiXCR, run by TCRdb on the 5' RACE reads, gives a single entry per CDR3 protein. Found here are some 920,000 distinct CDR3 sequences, roughly 50% of them singletons; the top ten hold over 20%. Sequenced: blood. The source of these receptors is a woman aged 60-75 years in good health. CDR3s include the opening cysteine and the closing phenylalanine or tryptophan. The D gene is left open where the match is weak. Only some rows state a clone size, as once, few, many or a class for expanded clones.

CASSSGFPSPNEQFF	TGTGCCAGCAGTTCTGGTTTCCCATCGCCCAATGAGCAGTTCTTC	-	TRBV6-2/TRBV6-3	TRBJ2-1	-
CASSTLGQAVSYEQYF	TGTGCCAGCAGTACTCTGGGACAGGCGGTCTCCTACGAGCAGTACTTC	-	TRBV6-6	TRBJ2-7	TRBD1
CASSSPTLSSYEQYF	TGTGCCAGCAGTTCCCCGACTCTAAGCTCCTACGAGCAGTACTTC	-	TRBV6-2/TRBV6-3	TRBJ2-7	-
CASSLGTSGTSPQYF	TGTGCCAGCAGCTTGGGGACTAGCGGGACCTCGCCGCAGTATTTT	few	TRBV7-2	TRBJ2-3	TRBD2
CSAQQGGRQETQYF	TGCAGTGCACAACAGGGCGGGCGACAAGAGACCCAGTACTTC	many	TRBV20-1	TRBJ2-5	-
CASTNRRGPTYNEQFF	TGTGCCAGCACCAATAGGAGGGGGCCCACCTACAATGAGCAGTTCTTC	-	TRBV6-6	TRBJ2-1	-
CSAPGRTGLDNEQFF	TGCAGTGCTCCTGGACGGACTGGATTGGACAATGAGCAGTTCTTC	few	TRBV20-1	TRBJ2-1	-
CANSLKSAGALREQYF	TGTGCCAACAGCTTAAAATCGGCAGGGGCCTTACGGGAGCAGTACTTC	-	TRBV7-2	TRBJ2-5	-
CASSPPPGFGNQPQHF	TGTGCCAGCTCACCACCTCCAGGGTTTGGCAATCAGCCCCAGCATTTT	once	TRBV18	TRBJ1-5	-
CAWSTGWQQYF	TGTGCCTGGTCGACAGGTTGGCAGCAGTACTTC	-	TRBV30	TRBJ2-4	-
CATSGLTRGRSVNEQFF	TGTGCCACCAGTGGACTTACCAGGGGGCGGTCGGTCAATGAGCAGTTCTTC	-	TRBV24-1	TRBJ2-1	TRBD1
CASSIGRSSYEQYF	TGTGCCAGTAGTATCGGCAGGAGCTCCTACGAGCAGTACTTC	-	TRBV19	TRBJ2-7	-
CVSSLYRGQPQHF	TGTGTCAGCAGTTTATACCGAGGGCAGCCCCAGCATTTT	-	TRBV27	TRBJ1-5	-
CASRTVPYEQYF	TGTGCCAGCAGGACAGTTCCGTACGAGCAGTACTTC	-	TRBV25-1	TRBJ2-7	-
CASSPGTSGRNEQYF	TGTGCCAGCAGTCCAGGGACTAGCGGGAGAAACGAGCAGTACTTC	few	TRBV27	TRBJ2-7	TRBD2
CASSSTTGTGELFF	TGTGCCAGCAGTTCAACAACAGGCACCGGGGAGCTGTTTTTT	-	TRBV12-3/TRBV12-4	TRBJ2-2	-
CASSRPLAGETQYF	TGTGCCAGCAGTCGCCCACTAGCGGGTGAGACCCAGTACTTC	few	TRBV28	TRBJ2-5	TRBD2
CASRPVEPNTEAFF	TGTGCCAGCAGGCCAGTAGAACCGAACACTGAAGCTTTCTTT	-	TRBV12-3/TRBV12-4	TRBJ1-1	-
CASSAVVETRYF	TGCGCCAGCTCGGCTGTGGTGGAGACCCGGTACTTC	-	TRBV18	TRBJ2-7	-
CASSFSASGRNEQFF	TGTGCCAGCAGTTTTAGCGCTAGCGGGAGAAATGAGCAGTTCTTC	-	TRBV27	TRBJ2-1	TRBD2
CATSRSPGAPRTDTQYF	TGTGCCACCAGCAGGAGCCCCGGGGCCCCCCGCACAGATACGCAGTATTTT	-	TRBV15	TRBJ2-3	-
CAGSQGLGLEQYF	TGCGCCGGCAGCCAAGGTTTAGGTCTCGAGCAGTACTTC	-	TRBV4-1	TRBJ2-7	-
CASSKTSGRVTGELFF	TGTGCCAGCAGCAAGACTAGCGGGAGAGTCACCGGGGAGCTGTTTTTT	-	TRBV9	TRBJ2-2	TRBD2
CATSRDRGGVPYEQYF	TGTGCCACCAGCAGAGATCGGGGGGGAGTCCCATACGAGCAGTACTTC	-	TRBV15	TRBJ2-7	TRBD2
CASSFEGSTEAFF	TGTGCCAGCAGTTTTGAGGGAAGCACTGAAGCTTTCTTT	-	TRBV28	TRBJ1-1	-
CASSEQGINRDTQYF	TGTGCCAGCAGTGAACAGGGGATTAATCGAGATACGCAGTATTTT	-	TRBV6-1	TRBJ2-3	-
CASIQYLGSQPQHF	TGTGCCAGCATCCAGTACCTGGGTTCTCAGCCCCAGCATTTT	-	TRBV28	TRBJ1-5	-
CASSEQRGTDTQYF	TGTGCCAGCAGTGAGCAGCGAGGCACAGATACGCAGTATTTT	-	TRBV6-4	TRBJ2-3	-
CASSQISGTGYTEAFF	TGCGCCAGCAGCCAGATTTCAGGGACGGGGTATACTGAAGCTTTCTTT	-	TRBV4-1	TRBJ1-1	-
CASSFEGGGQQPQHF	TGTGCCAGCAGTTTTGAGGGGGGGGGACAGCAGCCCCAGCATTTT	-	TRBV28	TRBJ1-5	TRBD1
CASSSRFEQYF	TGTGCTAGCAGTTCTAGGTTTGAGCAGTACTTC	-	TRBV6-2/TRBV6-3	TRBJ2-7	-
CSARDVHYGYTF	TGCAGTGCTAGAGATGTGCACTATGGCTACACCTTC	-	TRBV20-1	TRBJ1-2	-
CASSPEPAGGLNSPLHF	TGCGCCAGCAGCCCAGAGCCCGCAGGGGGCCTTAATTCACCCCTCCACTTT	few	TRBV5-1	TRBJ1-6	TRBD1
CASSSALTFSYGYTF	TGTGCCAGCAGTTCTGCTCTGACCTTTAGCTATGGCTACACCTTC	-	TRBV28	TRBJ1-2	-
CASSFVSRMNTEAFF	TGTGCCAGCAGTTTTGTGTCCAGGATGAACACTGAAGCTTTCTTT	-	TRBV12-3/TRBV12-4	TRBJ1-1	-
CSAITQGVYGYTF	TGCAGTGCAATAACCCAGGGAGTCTATGGCTACACCTTC	-	TRBV20-1	TRBJ1-2	-
CACGLSSSTDTQYF	TGTGCTTGTGGTCTGTCTAGCAGCACAGATACGCAGTATTTT	-	TRBV7-9	TRBJ2-3	-
CASSWGDRTNEKLFF	TGTGCCAGCAGTTGGGGGGACCGAACTAATGAAAAACTGTTTTTT	-	TRBV6-2/TRBV6-3	TRBJ1-4	-
CASSFTGQPQHF	TGCGCCAGCAGCTTTACTGGTCAGCCCCAGCATTTT	-	TRBV5-1	TRBJ1-5	-
CSVEGTSGKGGELFF	TGCAGCGTTGAAGGGACTAGCGGGAAAGGCGGGGAGCTGTTTTTT	-	TRBV29-1	TRBJ2-2	TRBD2
CASYQRFDETQYF	TGTGCCAGCTACCAGAGGTTTGACGAGACCCAGTACTTC	-	TRBV3-1	TRBJ2-5	-
CASSPPGNIQYF	TGTGCCAGCAGCCCCCCCGGGAACATTCAGTACTTC	few	TRBV7-2	TRBJ2-4	-
CSALGQGASGANVLTF	TGCAGTGCCCTCGGACAGGGGGCATCTGGGGCCAACGTCCTGACTTTC	-	TRBV20-1	TRBJ2-6	TRBD1
CASMREETQYF	TGTGCCAGCATGAGGGAAGAGACCCAGTACTTC	-	TRBV12-3/TRBV12-4	TRBJ2-5	-
CASSFRGTTYNEQFF	TGTGCCAGCAGTTTTCGGGGTACGACCTACAATGAGCAGTTCTTC	few	TRBV12-3/TRBV12-4	TRBJ2-1	-